This is a list of T cell receptor beta chains from one sample in a study of T cell responses to AZD1222 COVID-19 vaccine. Assay used: immunoSEQ multiplex PCR; TCRdb lists only in-frame clones, some missing. Of 150,000 to 180,000 clones in the sample, over 85% were seen once. The sample was peripheral blood, taken on day 0 of AZD1222 vaccination. Receptors were obtained from an adult in good health. The CDR3 runs from the conserved cysteine through the conserved F or W. Fields, in order: clone size, D gene, J gene, V gene, CDR3 DNA, CDR3 protein. A D gene is named only where the DNA matches it firmly. Clone size is not always given. Where it is, it says once, few, many or a class for expanded clones.

>NA|NA|TRBJ2-7|TRBV3-1/TRBV3-2
TGTGCCAGCAGCCATATCCAGATGAGCTCCTACGAGCAGTACTTC
CASSHIQMSSYEQYF
>NA|TRBD1|TRBJ2-7|TRBV27
TGTGCCAGCAGTTTTTCCGGGACAGAACTATACGAGCAGTACTTC
CASSFSGTELYEQYF
>once|TRBD1|TRBJ2-3|TRBV18
TGTGCCAGCTCACCACGCACCGGGACAGGGTTGGATACGCAGTATTTT
CASSPRTGTGLDTQYF
>NA|TRBD1|TRBJ1-1|TRBV12-3/TRBV12-4
TGTGCCAGCAGTTCCGGGACAGCCTCTAGGTGCTTCTTT
CASSSGTASRCFF
>NA|NA|TRBJ2-2|TRBV9
TGTGCCAGCAGCGCGTTGTCCGGGAACACCGGGGAGCTGTTTTTT
CASSALSGNTGELFF
>NA|NA|TRBJ1-2|TRBV24-1
TGTGCCACCAGTGATAGGATCAGGTCAGGTGGCTACACCTTC
CATSDRIRSGGYTF
>NA|NA|TRBJ1-5|TRBV24-1
TGTGCCACCAGTGATTACGGGGGCCTAACGCCCCAGCATTTT
CATSDYGGLTPQHF
>NA|NA|TRBJ1-6|TRBV27
TGTGCCAGCAGTCCGCAAAATTCACCCCTCCACTTT
CASSPQNSPLHF
>NA|TRBD1|TRBJ2-3|TRBV19
TGTGCCAGCGGGACAGGGTTCACAGATACGCAGTATTTT
CASGTGFTDTQYF
>NA|NA|TRBJ2-6|TRBV28
TGTGCCACCAGAGTCGGGGGCTCTGGGGCCAACGTCCTGACTTTC
CATRVGGSGANVLTF
>NA|NA|TRBJ2-1|TRBV28
TGTGCCAGCAGGAAAAGTACATGGCAGTTCTTC
CASRKSTWQFF
>NA|TRBD2|TRBJ2-7|TRBV7-2
TGTGCCAGCAGCTTAGGTGGCGGGGGGGCGGATGAGCAGTACTTC
CASSLGGGGADEQYF
>NA|NA|TRBJ1-3|TRBV5-1
TGCGCCAGCAGCTTGGCCCTCGCAGGAGCTGGAAACACCATATATTTT
CASSLALAGAGNTIYF
>once|TRBD1|TRBJ1-2|TRBV4-1
TGCGCCAGCAGCCAAGGACAGGGGGCCTATGGCTACACCTTC
CASSQGQGAYGYTF
>NA|NA|TRBJ1-1|TRBV27
TGTGCCAGCAGTTTCTTAGACAGTCTAAACACTGAAGCTTTCTTT
CASSFLDSLNTEAFF
>NA|NA|TRBJ1-6|TRBV14
TGTGCCAGCAGCCAAGCCCCGGGGAATTCACCCCTCCACTTT
CASSQAPGNSPLHF
>NA|NA|TRBJ2-1|TRBV28
TGTGCCTTCTGTGGTGGGCTAGCGACCTACAATGAGCAGTTCTTC
CAFCGGLATYNEQFF
>NA|NA|TRBJ1-5|TRBV19
TGTGCCAGTAGTATAATGAGGGAAGGAGGTAACAATCAGCCCCAGCATTTT
CASSIMREGGNNQPQHF
>NA|NA|TRBJ1-3|TRBV5-1
TGCGCCAGCCGACAGGACTCTGGAAACACCATATATTTT
CASRQDSGNTIYF
>NA|NA|TRBJ1-6|TRBV6-2/TRBV6-3
TGTGCCAGCAGTTACTCGCCCCTGACCCTCCACTTT
CASSYSPLTLHF
>NA|NA|TRBJ2-2|TRBV7-9
TGTGCCAGCAGCACAGACCGAGGGGTCGGCGGGGAGCTGTTTTTT
CASSTDRGVGGELFF
>once|NA|TRBJ1-3|TRBV19
TGTGCCAGTATCCCGCAAGTCGGACGCTCTGGAAACACCATATATTTT
CASIPQVGRSGNTIYF
>once|NA|TRBJ1-2|TRBV7-9
TGTGCCAGCAGCTTTGGCTCGGGGGGTAGGAGCAACTATGGCTACACCTTC
CASSFGSGGRSNYGYTF
>NA|TRBD1|TRBJ1-2|TRBV10-2
TGCGCCAGCACGGGACAGGGGAGTCTTGGGGGCTACACCTTC
CASTGQGSLGGYTF
>NA|TRBD1|TRBJ1-6|TRBV5-6
TGTGCCAGCAGCCAGGGACAGGGGGATTACTCACCCCTCCACTTT
CASSQGQGDYSPLHF
>NA|NA|TRBJ2-6|TRBV7-8
TGTGCCAGCATGACCTTTGGTCCTAGGGCCAACGTCCTGACTTTC
CASMTFGPRANVLTF
>NA|NA|TRBJ1-1|TRBV19
TGTGCCAGTAGTATAGCCCGCTGGGCGGACACTGAAGCTTTCTTT
CASSIARWADTEAFF
>NA|TRBD1|TRBJ1-2|TRBV28
TGTGCCAGCAGTTTACTGACAGGGGTGGGTGGCTACACCTTC
CASSLLTGVGGYTF
>NA|NA|TRBJ1-6|TRBV5-1
TGCGCCAGCAGCTTGGACCGGCGGGTTTCACCCCTCCACTTT
CASSLDRRVSPLHF
>many|TRBD1|TRBJ1-2|TRBV5-4
TGTGCCAGCAGCTCCCCCCCCGGACAGGGTTCAGGTGGCTACACCTTC
CASSSPPGQGSGGYTF
>NA|NA|TRBJ1-2|TRBV6-2/TRBV6-3
TGTGCCAGCAGTTTAAGCCCAGTAGCTAACTATGGCTACACCTTC
CASSLSPVANYGYTF
>NA|NA|TRBJ2-7|TRBV2
TGTGCCAGCAGAGAGGGCGCCTCCCCGTCCCCCCTTTACGAGCAGTACTTC
CASREGASPSPLYEQYF
>once|NA|TRBJ1-1|TRBV5-1
TGCGCCAGCAGCCCCCGTCTTTCCACTGAAGCTTTCTTT
CASSPRLSTEAFF
>NA|NA|TRBJ2-3|TRBV18
TGTGCCAGCTCACCATTGGGAGATACGCAGTATTTT
CASSPLGDTQYF
>NA|NA|TRBJ1-1|TRBV10-3
TGTGCCATCAGTCACGAACAGTGGGCAGGGTTGGACACTGAAGCTTTCTTT
CAISHEQWAGLDTEAFF
>NA|NA|TRBJ1-4|TRBV15
TGTGCCACCAGTCTGTTCGCAACTAATGAAAAACTGTTTTTT
CATSLFATNEKLFF
>NA|NA|TRBJ1-5|TRBV7-2
TGTGCCAGCAGCCCTCCAGGGGTTCAGCCCCAGCATTTT
CASSPPGVQPQHF
>NA|NA|TRBJ2-7|TRBV29-1
TGCAGCGTTGAACTAGATAAAGGGCATAGGGCTGGCGAGCAGTACTTC
CSVELDKGHRAGEQYF
>NA|TRBD1|TRBJ1-5|TRBV27
TGTGCCAGCAGTTTGGGGACAGGGGGCAATCAGCCCCAGCATTTT
CASSLGTGGNQPQHF
>NA|NA|TRBJ2-3|TRBV5-8
TGTGCCAGCAGCTTGGGGCGTCCTAGGTACGCGCAGTATTTT
CASSLGRPRYAQYF
>NA|NA|TRBJ1-1|TRBV7-3
TGTGCCAGCAGCTTAATGTCCTTGGGTGGGGTCAACACTGAAGCTTTCTTT
CASSLMSLGGVNTEAFF
>few|NA|TRBJ2-7|TRBV25-1
TGTGCCAGCAGTGAATATTGGGCCTCCAGCTCCTACGAGCAGTACTTC
CASSEYWASSSYEQYF
>NA|NA|TRBJ2-5|TRBV4-3
TGCGCCAGCAGCCAAGAAGGACACCGGCCCCAAGAGACCCAGTACTTC
CASSQEGHRPQETQYF
>NA|NA|TRBJ1-5|TRBV7-9
TGTGCCAGCAGCCCAGAGGGACCGAGCAATCAGCCCCAGCATTTT
CASSPEGPSNQPQHF
>NA|TRBD1|TRBJ1-2|TRBV24-1
TGTGCCACCAGTGAAACAGGGGTCTATGGCTACACCTTC
CATSETGVYGYTF
>NA|NA|TRBJ1-5|TRBV3-1/TRBV3-2
TGTGCCAGCAGCCAAGCTGGGAGTCAGCCCCAGCATTTT
CASSQAGSQPQHF
>NA|NA|TRBJ2-7|TRBV6-5
TGTGCCAGCAGTTACTGGGACGTGGGAGCGGGCGAGCAGTACTTC
CASSYWDVGAGEQYF
>NA|NA|TRBJ1-1|TRBV24-1
TGTGCCACCAGTGATTCTACCAGGGGCACTGAAGCTTTCTTT
CATSDSTRGTEAFF
>NA|NA|TRBJ2-4|TRBV6-2/TRBV6-3
TGTGCCAGCAGTTACTCGAGCAGGGACAAAAACATTCAGTACTTC
CASSYSSRDKNIQYF
>NA|TRBD1|TRBJ1-2|TRBV15
TGTGCCACCAGCAGAGATGGACAGGGCCTCGTGGGCTACACCTTC
CATSRDGQGLVGYTF